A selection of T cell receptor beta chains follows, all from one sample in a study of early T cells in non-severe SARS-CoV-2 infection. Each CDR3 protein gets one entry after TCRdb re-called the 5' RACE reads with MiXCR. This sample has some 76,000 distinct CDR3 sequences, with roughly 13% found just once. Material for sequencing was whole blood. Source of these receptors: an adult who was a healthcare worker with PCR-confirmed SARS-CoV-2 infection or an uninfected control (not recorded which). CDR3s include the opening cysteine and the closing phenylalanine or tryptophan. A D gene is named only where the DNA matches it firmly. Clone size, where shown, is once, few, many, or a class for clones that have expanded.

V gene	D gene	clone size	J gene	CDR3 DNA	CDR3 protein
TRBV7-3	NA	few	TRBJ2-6	TGTGCCAGCAGCTTATATAGCCTCTCTGGGGCCAACGTCCTGACTTTC	CASSLYSLSGANVLTF
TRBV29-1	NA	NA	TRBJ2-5	TGCAGCGTTGAGGGGGAAGAGACCCAGTACTTC	CSVEGEETQYF
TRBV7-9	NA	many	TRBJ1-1	TGTGCCAGCAGTAATCCACCGGTTTGGGAAGCTTTCTTT	CASSNPPVWEAFF
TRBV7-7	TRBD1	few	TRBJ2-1	TGTGCCAGCAGCCGGGACAGGGGGGGCAATGAGCAGTTCTTC	CASSRDRGGNEQFF
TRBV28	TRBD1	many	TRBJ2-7	TGTGCCAGCAGTCCATCCGGGACAGGGAGGGAGCAGTACTTC	CASSPSGTGREQYF
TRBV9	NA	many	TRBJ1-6	TGTGCCAGCAGCGCCCGGGGGACGGCAGATTCACCCCTCCACTTT	CASSARGTADSPLHF
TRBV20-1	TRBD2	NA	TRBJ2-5	TGCAGTGCTAGAGATAGTACTAGCGGGTTCCAAGAGACCCAGTACTTC	CSARDSTSGFQETQYF
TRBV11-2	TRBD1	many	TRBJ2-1	TGTGCCAGCAGCCATGAACAGGGGAATGAGCAGTTCTTC	CASSHEQGNEQFF
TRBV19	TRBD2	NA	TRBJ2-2	TGTGCCAGTAGCCCGGGACTAGCGGGGAACACCGGGGAGCTGTTTTTT	CASSPGLAGNTGELFF
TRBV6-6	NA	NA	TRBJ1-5	TGTGGCAGCAGCCCAGGGCAGGGAGTCAGCAATCAGCCCCAGCATTTT	CGSSPGQGVSNQPQHF
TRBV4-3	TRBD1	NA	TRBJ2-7	TGCGCCAGCAGCCAAGCACAGGGGGACTACGAGCAGTACTTC	CASSQAQGDYEQYF
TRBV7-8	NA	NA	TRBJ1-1	TGTGCCAGCAGCTTAGCTGGTTTCGGGAACACTGAAGCTTTCTTT	CASSLAGFGNTEAFF
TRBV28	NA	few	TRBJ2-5	TGTGCCAGCAGTTTGCAGGGAAAGACCCAGTACTTC	CASSLQGKTQYF
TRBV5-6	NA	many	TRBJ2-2	TGTGCCAGCAGCGCGGGACGGCGGAACACCGGGGAGCTGTTTTTT	CASSAGRRNTGELFF